The present entry profiles one TCR beta chain with its context. Its antigen is undetermined. This sample was included in a study of blood T cells in healthy people across ages. Alongside a J-beta primer mix, a sample-barcoded 5' primer served in a second PCR lasting roughly 6 to 11 cycles. TCRdb reprocessed the 5' RACE reads via MiXCR and lists one record per CDR3 protein. The data contain around 1.7 million distinct CDR3 sequences, approximately 28% of them singletons. Findings and limits, study-wide: When one million T cells were used, diversity estimates were thought to be underestimates.

Losses at the gene ends were 8 bases for V and 6 bases for J; bases not matched to a gene: 11. CDR1 and CDR2 (germline): MNHEY, SMNVEV (reference sequence). The CDR3 totals 14 residues. The receptor's source is a woman aged 25 to 45 in good health. Sequenced sample: blood. The V gene is TRBV27, the J gene TRBJ2-7; 9 bases align to TRBD1. The CDR3 DNA follows: TGTGCCAGCGGAGGGGGACAGGGAACCTGCGAGCAGTACGTC. Residues: CASGGGQGTCEQYV.